This T cell receptor beta chain was sequenced during a study of T cell repertoires in cytomegalovirus infection. Study overall: Evidence of both CMV infection and a matching HLA type came from public TCR beta signatures.

The CDR3 sequence is 16 residues long. V gave up 5 bases and J gave up 5 bases, with 16 bases separating them. Germline assignment: CDR1 SEHNR and CDR2 FQNEAQ (reference sequence). Study-wide points: Based on cumulative public TCR beta family frequency, carriers of CMV plus the relevant HLA were identified. Ex vivo responses were dominated by HLA-C-restricted CMV-specific TCR beta clonotypes.

As regards this clonotype: The antigen remains unidentified. A read error may explain this, as a much larger clone is one base away.

One entry per CDR3 protein results from TCRdb running MiXCR on the reads. The top ten hold roughly an eighth of the sample, which has about 490,000 distinct CDR3 sequences, about 26% seen once. The chain carries TRBV7-9 and TRBJ1-6; a weak D match, TRBD1 (5 bases). Sequencing was carried out using PBMCs. The TCR comes from a human donor in good health (CMV status not recorded). Some clones in this sample may be carry-over from other donors' samples. The CDR3 region is CASSARSTADNSPLHF. The DNA for the CDR3 is TGTGCCAGCAGCGCCCGTTCGACAGCCGATAATTCACCCCTCCACTTT.